The 19 T cell receptor beta chains below were found in one sample sequenced in a study of cytomegalovirus exposure and HLA in healthy donors. With 60 Vbeta and 13 Jbeta primers, the PCR was carried out. Generated by immunoSEQ multiplex PCR, the TCRdb table keeps only in-frame clones and is missing some. With 55,000 to 85,000 clones in the sample, the ten largest clones hold around 1.6%. The sample taken for sequencing was PBMCs. The receptors stem from a woman in her 30s in good health and CMV-seronegative.

Note on this clone: Other nucleotide sequences from this sample produce the same CDR3. This chain links TRBV28 with TRBJ2-7; a weak D match, TRBD1 (5 bases). Germline CDR1 is MDHEN and CDR2 is SYDVKM. V dropped 5 bases and J dropped 3 bases, with 11 bases sitting between them. This CDR3 region has 13 residues. CDR3 protein: CASSPGQGYEQYF. CDR3 sequence (DNA): TGTGCCAGCAGTCCCGGGCAGGGCTACGAGCAGTACTTC.

The rearrangement joins TRBV11-3 to TRBJ2-7; maybe TRBD1 (5 bases). Trimming took 5 bases from V and 0 from J, leaving 14 bases between them. Germline V lookup: CDR1 SGHNT, CDR2 YENEEA. The CDR3 extends over 15 amino acids. DNA of the CDR3: TGTGCCAGCAGCCGCGGACACGGAAGCTCCTACGAGCAGTACTTC. It is translated as CASSRGHGSSYEQYF.

The rearrangement uses TRBV19 and TRBJ2-3; 9 bases line up with TRBD1. Trimming at V came to 4 bases and at J to 4 bases, leaving 9 bases not matched to a gene. The CDR3 extends over 16 amino acids. CDR1 is LNHDA, CDR2 SQIVND, per germline (reference sequence). CDR3 in amino acids: CASSRGDRVGPDTQYF. The CDR3 DNA follows: TGTGCCAGTAGTAGAGGGGACAGGGTCGGCCCAGATACGCAGTATTTT.

This chain connects TRBV9 to TRBJ1-1; D is undetermined. Trimming stripped 0 bases from V and 5 bases from J, with 14 bases between. This CDR3 contains 15 residues. Germline CDR1 is SGDLS and CDR2 is YYNGEE. The CDR3 DNA is TGTGCCAGCAGCGTAGAAGAACCCCCGAGTACTGAAGCTTTCTTT. Translated: CASSVEEPPSTEAFF.

The chain recombines TRBV27 with TRBJ1-5; D might be TRBD1 (5 bases). The CDR3 covers 15 residues. Germline V gene lookup returns CDR1 MNHEY and CDR2 SMNVEV (reference sequence). V lost 6 bases and J lost 2, with 14 bases in between. CDR3 in DNA: TGTGCCAGCAGACCCGGGGGAGGAGGCAATCAGCCCCAGCATTTT. Translated, it gives CASRPGGGGNQPQHF.

The chain employs TRBV14 and TRBJ2-4; D is perhaps TRBD1 (6 bases). Trimming removed 0 bases from V and 2 bases from J, with 8 bases in between. This CDR3 contains 15 residues. CDR1 is SGHDN and CDR2 is FVKESK in the germline V gene. The CDR3 loop reads CASSQDRGTKNIQYF. The CDR3 DNA reads TGTGCCAGCAGCCAAGATAGGGGGACCAAAAACATTCAGTACTTC.

The chain links TRBV28 to TRBJ1-2, with a possible D match to TRBD1 (6 bases). V was shortened by 3 bases and J by 0 bases, with 11 bases between the two germline ends. The CDR3 consists of 15 residues. Germline CDR1 reads MDHEN; CDR2 reads SYDVKM. CDR3 in DNA: TGTGCCAGCAGTTTCCAAAGGACAGCTAACTATGGCTACACCTTC. Translation: CASSFQRTANYGYTF.

The genes are TRBV19 and TRBJ1-4; 8 nucleotides match TRBD1. From germline, CDR1 is LNHDA and CDR2 SQIVND (reference sequence). J was trimmed by 5 bases and V by 2 bases; bases with no gene match: 13. This CDR3 spans 18 amino acids. CDR3 sequence reads: CASSIRLPGTGVNEKLFF. The CDR3 DNA follows: TGTGCCAGTAGTATAAGGCTCCCGGGGACAGGTGTCAATGAAAAACTGTTTTTT.

CDR3 DNA: TGTGCCAGCAGCCAGCGAGGGCCTTACCCCGACTCTGGAAACACCATATATTTT. This encodes CASSQRGPYPDSGNTIYF. V is TRBV14 and J is TRBJ1-3; no clear D gene. Between the trimmed V and J ends, which lost 3 bases and 0 bases, there was a span of 18 bases. The CDR3 contains 18 residues. Germline loops: CDR1 SGHDN, CDR2 FVKESK.

The chain has TRBV5-1 and TRBJ1-5, with 10 nucleotides matching TRBD1. CDR3 length: 15 residues. The V gene's germline CDR1 is SGHRS and CDR2 YFSETQ. The V segment lost 4 bases and the J segment 3 bases; nucleotides outside the gene matches: 4. CDR3 coding DNA: TGCGCCAGCAGCAGGACAGGGGGAGTCAATCAGCCCCAGCATTTT. Translated, it gives CASSRTGGVNQPQHF. Full variable domain (remainder filled in from reference TRBV5-1 and TRBJ1-5): KAGVTQTPRYLIKTRGQQVTLSCSPISGHRSVSWYQQTPGQGLQFLFEYFSETQRNKGNFPGRFSGRQFSNSRSEMNVSTLELGDSALYLCASSRTGGVNQPQHFGDGTRLSIL.

The chain joins TRBV6-6 to TRBJ1-2; D ambiguous. The CDR3 has 13 residues. Germline V gene sequence: CDR1 MNHNY, CDR2 SVGAGI (reference sequence). Trimming removed 2 bases at V and 6 bases at J, with 10 bases between. The CDR3 DNA is TGTGCCAGCAGTTACCCTAGTTGGGATGGCTACACCTTC. This gives the protein CASSYPSWDGYTF.

The chain recombines TRBV4-1 with TRBJ2-3, with 11 bases lining up with TRBD2. V was clipped by 4 bases and J by 5 bases; unmatched bases: 11. CDR1 is MGHRA, CDR2 YSYEKL, per germline. This CDR3 comprises 17 residues. The CDR3 is CASSLRTSGRHLDTQYF. CDR3 sequence (DNA): TGCGCCAGCAGCCTACGGACTAGCGGGCGACACCTAGATACGCAGTATTTT.

The chain's CDR3 is CASRGQGYEQYF. In DNA, the CDR3 is TGTGCCAGCCGGGGACAGGGATATGAGCAGTACTTC. The V call is TRBV6-5, the J call TRBJ2-7, with TRBD1 matching over 9 bases. The CDR3 runs 12 residues. Germline-derived CDR1 and CDR2 are MNHEY and SVGAGI. J lost 7 bases, V lost 8 bases, and 6 bases had no gene match.

The rearrangement uses TRBV5-1 and TRBJ2-5, with 12 bases fitting TRBD2. The CDR3 totals 15 residues. Trimming removed 2 bases from V and 4 bases from J; junction bases left unmatched: 3. Germline CDR1 reads SGHRS; CDR2 reads YFSETQ. CDR3 in DNA: TGCGCCAGCAGCTTTGCTAGCGGGGGGGCAGAGACCCAGTACTTC. Amino acids: CASSFASGGAETQYF.

This chain connects TRBV27 to TRBJ1-2; TRBD1 aligns across 7 bases. The CDR3 sequence is 16 residues long. The V and J ends lost 2 bases and 4 bases, in that order; junction bases with no gene match: 10. Germline V lookup: CDR1 MNHEY, CDR2 SMNVEV (reference sequence). CDR3 in amino acids: CASSLHVKGGVYGYTF. As DNA, the CDR3 is TGTGCCAGCAGTTTACACGTGAAAGGGGGCGTCTATGGCTACACCTTC.

The chain couples TRBV4-3 to TRBJ1-1, with D maybe TRBD1 (6 bases). The CDR3 length is 13 residues. V dropped 6 bases and J dropped 6 bases, with 14 bases sitting between them. Germline V gives CDR1 LGHNA, CDR2 YSLEER. The CDR3: CASRPQGNAEAFF. In nucleotides, the CDR3 is TGCGCCAGCAGACCACAGGGTAACGCTGAAGCTTTCTTT.

The chain is built from TRBV4-1 and TRBJ2-1; D unresolved. The ends were cut back, 1 base at V and 6 bases at J, with 10 bases in the middle. The CDR3 runs 14 residues. Germline CDR1 MGHRA, CDR2 YSYEKL. The CDR3, as DNA: TGCGCCAGCAGCCAAGTTGCCGTAGTCAATGAGCAGTTCTTC. The encoded protein is CASSQVAVVNEQFF.

The chain recombines TRBV15 with TRBJ2-7, with 8 bases fitting TRBD2. This CDR3 has 15 amino acids. Germline CDR1 is LNHNV and CDR2 is YYDKDF (reference sequence). Trimming at V came to 5 bases and at J to 6 bases, leaving 12 bases not matched to a gene. CDR3: CATSARGGGAAEQYF. The CDR3, as DNA: TGTGCCACCAGCGCCCGGGGGGGTGGGGCAGCCGAGCAGTACTTC.

This chain joins TRBV5-1 and TRBJ2-5; 8 bases are shared with TRBD2. Losses at the gene ends were 4 bases for V and 4 bases for J; bases not matched to a gene: 12. Germline CDR1 SGHRS, CDR2 YFSETQ. This CDR3 region has 16 residues. The CDR3 DNA reads TGCGCCAGCAGCCCGATGGACGGGGGGGGAGGAGAGACCCAGTACTTC. This encodes CASSPMDGGGGETQYF.